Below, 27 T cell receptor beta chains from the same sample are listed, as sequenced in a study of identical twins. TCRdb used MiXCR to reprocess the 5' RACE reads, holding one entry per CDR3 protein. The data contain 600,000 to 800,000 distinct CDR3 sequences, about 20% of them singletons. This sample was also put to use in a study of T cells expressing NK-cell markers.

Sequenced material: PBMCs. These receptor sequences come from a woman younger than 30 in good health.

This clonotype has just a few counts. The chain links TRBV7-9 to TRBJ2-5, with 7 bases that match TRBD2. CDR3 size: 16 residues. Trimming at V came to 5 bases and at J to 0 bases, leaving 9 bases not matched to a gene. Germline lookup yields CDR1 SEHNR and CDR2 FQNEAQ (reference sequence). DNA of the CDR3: TGTGCCAGCAGCCGACGTAATAGCGGGTACCAAGAGACCCAGTACTTC. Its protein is CASSRRNSGYQETQYF.

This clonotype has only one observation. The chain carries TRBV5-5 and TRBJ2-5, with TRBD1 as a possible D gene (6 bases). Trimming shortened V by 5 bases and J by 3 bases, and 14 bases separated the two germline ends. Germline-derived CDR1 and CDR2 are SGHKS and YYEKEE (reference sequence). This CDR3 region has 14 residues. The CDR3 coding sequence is TGTGCCAGCAGTAGGACAGCCCTCGAAGAGACCCAGTACTTC. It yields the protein CASSRTALEETQYF.

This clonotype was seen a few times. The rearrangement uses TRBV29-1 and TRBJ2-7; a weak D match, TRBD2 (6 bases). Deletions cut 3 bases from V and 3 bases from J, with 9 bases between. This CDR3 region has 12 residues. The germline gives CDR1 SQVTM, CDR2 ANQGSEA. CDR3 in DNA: TGCAGCGTTGAGGGAGGACGCTACGAGCAGTACTTC. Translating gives CSVEGGRYEQYF.

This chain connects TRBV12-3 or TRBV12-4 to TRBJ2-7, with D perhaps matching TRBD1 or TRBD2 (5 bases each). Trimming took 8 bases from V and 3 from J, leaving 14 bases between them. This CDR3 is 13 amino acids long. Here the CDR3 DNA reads TGTGCCAGCGGGGACGTGGGAATCTACGAGCAGTACTTC. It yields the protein CASGDVGIYEQYF.

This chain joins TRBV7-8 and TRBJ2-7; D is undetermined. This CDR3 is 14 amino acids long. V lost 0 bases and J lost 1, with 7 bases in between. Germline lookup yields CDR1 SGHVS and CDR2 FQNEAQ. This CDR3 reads CASSLAAASYEQYF. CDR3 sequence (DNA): TGTGCCAGCAGCTTAGCAGCTGCTTCCTACGAGCAGTACTTC. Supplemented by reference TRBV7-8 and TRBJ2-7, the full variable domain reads GAGVSQSPRYKVAKRGQDVALRCDPISGHVSLFWYQQALGQGPEFLTYFQNEAQLDKSGLPSDRFFAERPEGSVSTLKIQRTQQEDSAVYLCASSLAAASYEQYFGPGTRLTVT.

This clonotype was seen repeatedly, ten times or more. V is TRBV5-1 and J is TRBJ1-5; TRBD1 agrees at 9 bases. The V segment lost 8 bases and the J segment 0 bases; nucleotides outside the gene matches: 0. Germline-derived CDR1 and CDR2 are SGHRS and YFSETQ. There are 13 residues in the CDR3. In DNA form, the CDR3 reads TGCGCCAGGACAGGGGGTAGCAATCAGCCCCAGCATTTT. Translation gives CARTGGSNQPQHF.

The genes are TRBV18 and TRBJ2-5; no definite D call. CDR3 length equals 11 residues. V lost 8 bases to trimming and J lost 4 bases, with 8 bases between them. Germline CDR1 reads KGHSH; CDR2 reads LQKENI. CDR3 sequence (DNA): TGTGCCAGCCGATCCCTAGAGACCCAGTACTTC. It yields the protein CASRSLETQYF.

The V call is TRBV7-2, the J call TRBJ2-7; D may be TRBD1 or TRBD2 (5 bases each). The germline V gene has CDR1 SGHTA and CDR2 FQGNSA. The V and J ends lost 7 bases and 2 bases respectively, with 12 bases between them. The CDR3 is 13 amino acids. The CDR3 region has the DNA TGTGCCAGCACAGGGAGTAGGACCTACGAGCAGTACTTC. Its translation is CASTGSRTYEQYF.

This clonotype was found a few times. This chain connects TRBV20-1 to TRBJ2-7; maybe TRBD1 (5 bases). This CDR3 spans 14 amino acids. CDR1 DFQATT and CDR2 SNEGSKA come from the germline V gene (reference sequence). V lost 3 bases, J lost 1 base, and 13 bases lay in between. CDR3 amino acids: CSASGPGQSYEQYF. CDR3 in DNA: TGCAGTGCTAGCGGTCCCGGACAATCCTACGAGCAGTACTTC.

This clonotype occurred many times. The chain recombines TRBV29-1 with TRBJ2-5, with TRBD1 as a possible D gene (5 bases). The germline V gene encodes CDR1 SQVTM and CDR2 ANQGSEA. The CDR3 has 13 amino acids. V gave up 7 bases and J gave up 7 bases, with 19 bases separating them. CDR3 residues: CSGADSPVVTQYF. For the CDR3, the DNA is TGCAGCGGCGCTGACAGCCCCGTTGTGACCCAGTACTTC.

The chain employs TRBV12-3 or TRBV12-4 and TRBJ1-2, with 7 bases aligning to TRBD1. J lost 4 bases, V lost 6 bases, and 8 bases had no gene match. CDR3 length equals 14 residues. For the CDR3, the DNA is TGTGCCAGCAGGGCCCCGGGACAGTTCTATGGCTACACCTTC. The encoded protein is CASRAPGQFYGYTF.

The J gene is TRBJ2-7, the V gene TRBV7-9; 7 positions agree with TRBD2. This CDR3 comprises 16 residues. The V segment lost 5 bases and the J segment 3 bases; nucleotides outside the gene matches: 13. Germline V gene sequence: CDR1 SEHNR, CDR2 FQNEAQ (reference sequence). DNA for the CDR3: TGTGCCAGCAGCCGTTGGGCTAGCGGAGGAGTCTACGAGCAGTACTTC. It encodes CASSRWASGGVYEQYF.

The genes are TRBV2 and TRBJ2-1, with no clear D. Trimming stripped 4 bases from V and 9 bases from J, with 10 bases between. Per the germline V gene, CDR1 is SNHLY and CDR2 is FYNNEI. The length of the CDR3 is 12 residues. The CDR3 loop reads CASSGVGGEQFF. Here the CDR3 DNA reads TGTGCCAGCAGTGGGGTGGGCGGTGAGCAGTTCTTC.

Here the CDR3 DNA reads TGCAGTTGGGTCGAGGGAGCGGGAGAACTCAATGAGCAGTTCTTC. Translated: CSWVEGAGELNEQFF. The chain uses TRBV20-1 and TRBJ2-1, with 8 bases aligning to TRBD2. J was trimmed by 6 bases and V by 8 bases; bases with no gene match: 15. The germline V gene has CDR1 DFQATT and CDR2 SNEGSKA (reference sequence). The CDR3 extends over 15 amino acids.

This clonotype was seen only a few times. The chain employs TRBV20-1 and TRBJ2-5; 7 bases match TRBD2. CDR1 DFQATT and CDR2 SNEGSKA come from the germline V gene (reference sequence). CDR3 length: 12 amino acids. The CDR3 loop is CRCGGYQETQYF. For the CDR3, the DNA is TGCAGGTGCGGGGGATACCAAGAGACCCAGTACTTC.

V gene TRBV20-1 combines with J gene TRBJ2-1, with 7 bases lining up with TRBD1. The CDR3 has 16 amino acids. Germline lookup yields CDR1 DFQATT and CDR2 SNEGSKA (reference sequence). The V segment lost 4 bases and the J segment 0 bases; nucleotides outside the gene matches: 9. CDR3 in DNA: TGCAGTGCTATGCATACAGGGGCGAGCTCCTACAATGAGCAGTTCTTC. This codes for CSAMHTGASSYNEQFF.

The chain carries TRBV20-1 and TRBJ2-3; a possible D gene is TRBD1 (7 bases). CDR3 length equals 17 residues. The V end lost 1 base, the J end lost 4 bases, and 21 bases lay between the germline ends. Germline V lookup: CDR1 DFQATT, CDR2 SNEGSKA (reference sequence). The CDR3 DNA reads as TGCAGTGCTAGAGGTCGCGACGCAGGGGGGCAATCAGATACGCAGTATTTT. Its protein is CSARGRDAGGQSDTQYF.

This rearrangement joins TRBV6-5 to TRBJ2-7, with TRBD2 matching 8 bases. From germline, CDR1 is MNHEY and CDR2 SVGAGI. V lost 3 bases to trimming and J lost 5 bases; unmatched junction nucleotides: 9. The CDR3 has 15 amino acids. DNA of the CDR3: TGTGCCAGCAGTTATCCAGCGCGGGGGGTAAACGAGCAGTACTTC. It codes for CASSYPARGVNEQYF.

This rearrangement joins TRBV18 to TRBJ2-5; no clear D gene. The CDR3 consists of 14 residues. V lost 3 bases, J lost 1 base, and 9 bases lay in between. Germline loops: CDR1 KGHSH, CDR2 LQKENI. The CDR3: CASSPSASQETQYF. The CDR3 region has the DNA TGTGCCAGCTCACCCTCGGCGTCCCAAGAGACCCAGTACTTC.

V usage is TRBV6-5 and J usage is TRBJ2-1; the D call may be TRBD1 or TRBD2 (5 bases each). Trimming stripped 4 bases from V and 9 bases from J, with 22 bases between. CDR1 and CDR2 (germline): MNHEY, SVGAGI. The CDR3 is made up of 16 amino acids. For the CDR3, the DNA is TGTGCCAGCAGTTCGCCCCCGGGGACGCCTGCTGTTGAGCAGTTCTTC. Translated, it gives CASSSPPGTPAVEQFF.

This CDR3 reads CASNGWQGDTEAFF. In DNA form, the CDR3 reads TGTGCCAGCAACGGCTGGCAGGGGGACACTGAAGCTTTCTTT. This chain uses TRBV6-1 with TRBJ1-1, with 7 bases that match TRBD1. Germline trimming cut 7 bases from V and 3 bases from J; bases unmatched to any gene: 8. Germline V lookup: CDR1 MNHNS, CDR2 SASEGT. This CDR3 region has 14 residues.

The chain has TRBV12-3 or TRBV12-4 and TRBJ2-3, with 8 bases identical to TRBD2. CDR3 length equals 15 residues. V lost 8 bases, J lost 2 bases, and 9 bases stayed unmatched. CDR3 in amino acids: CASLIAAGVTDTQYF. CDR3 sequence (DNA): TGTGCCAGCCTTATCGCAGCGGGAGTCACAGATACGCAGTATTTT.

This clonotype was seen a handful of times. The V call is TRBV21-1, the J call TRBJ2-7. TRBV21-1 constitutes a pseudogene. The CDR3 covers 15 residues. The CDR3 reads CASSKARQQAYEQYF. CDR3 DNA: TGTGCCAGCAGCAAAGCGCGTCAACAAGCGTACGAGCAGTACTTC.

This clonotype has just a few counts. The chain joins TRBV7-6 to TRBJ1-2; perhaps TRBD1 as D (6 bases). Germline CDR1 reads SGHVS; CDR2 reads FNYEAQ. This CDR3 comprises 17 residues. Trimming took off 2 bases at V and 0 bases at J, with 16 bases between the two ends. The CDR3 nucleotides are TGTGCCAGCAGCTTATTCTTTCGGGGACAAGCTAACTATGGCTACACCTTC. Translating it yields CASSLFFRGQANYGYTF. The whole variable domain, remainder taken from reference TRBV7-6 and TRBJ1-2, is GAGVSQSPRYKVTKRGQDVALRCDPISGHVSLYWYRQALGQGPEFLTYFNYEAQQDKSGLPNDRFSAERPEGSISTLTIQRTEQRDSAMYRCASSLFFRGQANYGYTFGSGTRLTVV.

The CDR3 coding sequence is TGCGCCAGCAGTCAGCGGGGCAAGGATACGCAGTATTTT. It encodes CASSQRGKDTQYF. The chain uses TRBV5-1 and TRBJ2-3; TRBD2 agrees at 7 bases. This CDR3 region has 13 residues. Germline trimming cut 5 bases from V and 6 bases from J; bases unmatched to any gene: 6. Germline CDR1 and CDR2: SGHRS and YFSETQ.

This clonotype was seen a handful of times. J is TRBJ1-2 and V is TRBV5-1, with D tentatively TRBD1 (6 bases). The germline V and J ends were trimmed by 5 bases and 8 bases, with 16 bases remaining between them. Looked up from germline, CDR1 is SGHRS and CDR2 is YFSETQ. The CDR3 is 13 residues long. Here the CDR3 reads CASRDSPSGGYTF. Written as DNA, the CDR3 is TGCGCCAGCAGGGACAGCCCCTCTGGCGGCTACACCTTC.

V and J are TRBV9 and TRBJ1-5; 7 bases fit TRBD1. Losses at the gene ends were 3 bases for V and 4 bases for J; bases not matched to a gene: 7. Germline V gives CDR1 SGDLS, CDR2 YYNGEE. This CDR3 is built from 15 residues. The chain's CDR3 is CASSATGEVNQPQHF. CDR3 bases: TGTGCCAGCAGCGCCACAGGGGAGGTAAATCAGCCCCAGCATTTT.